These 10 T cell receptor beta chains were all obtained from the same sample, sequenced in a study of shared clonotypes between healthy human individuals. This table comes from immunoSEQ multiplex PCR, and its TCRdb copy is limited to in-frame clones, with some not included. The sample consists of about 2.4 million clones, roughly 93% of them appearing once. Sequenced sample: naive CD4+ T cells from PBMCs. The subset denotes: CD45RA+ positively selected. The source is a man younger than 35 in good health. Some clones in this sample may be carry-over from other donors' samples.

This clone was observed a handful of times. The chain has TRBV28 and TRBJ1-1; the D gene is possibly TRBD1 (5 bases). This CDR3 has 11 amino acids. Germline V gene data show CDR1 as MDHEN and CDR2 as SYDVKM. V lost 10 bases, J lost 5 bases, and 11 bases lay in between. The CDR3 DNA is TGTGCCACCAACCGGGGGACTGAAGCTTTCTTT. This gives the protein CATNRGTEAFF.

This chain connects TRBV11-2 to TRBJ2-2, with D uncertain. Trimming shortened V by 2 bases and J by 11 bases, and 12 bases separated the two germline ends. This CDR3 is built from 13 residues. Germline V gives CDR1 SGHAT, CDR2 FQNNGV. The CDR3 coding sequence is TGTGCCAGCAGCTTATCTCTGGGCGGAGAGCTGTTTTTT. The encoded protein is CASSLSLGGELFF. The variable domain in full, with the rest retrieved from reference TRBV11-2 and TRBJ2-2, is EAGVAQSPRYKIIEKRQSVAFWCNPISGHATLYWYQQILGQGPKLLIQFQNNGVVDDSQLPKDRFSAERLKGVDSTLKIQPAKLEDSAVYLCASSLSLGGELFFGEGSRLTVL.

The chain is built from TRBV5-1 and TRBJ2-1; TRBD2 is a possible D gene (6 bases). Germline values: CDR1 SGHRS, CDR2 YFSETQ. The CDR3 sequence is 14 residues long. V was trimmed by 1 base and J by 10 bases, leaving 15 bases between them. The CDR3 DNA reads TGCGCCAGCAGCTTGAGAGCTAGCGAAGACGAGCAGTTCTTC. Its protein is CASSLRASEDEQFF.

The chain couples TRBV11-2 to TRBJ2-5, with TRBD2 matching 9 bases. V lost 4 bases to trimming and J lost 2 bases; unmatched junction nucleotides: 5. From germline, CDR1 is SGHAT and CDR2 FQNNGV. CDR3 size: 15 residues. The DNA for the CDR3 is TGTGCCAGCAGCTCGGAGACTAGCGGACAAGAGACCCAGTACTTC. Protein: CASSSETSGQETQYF.

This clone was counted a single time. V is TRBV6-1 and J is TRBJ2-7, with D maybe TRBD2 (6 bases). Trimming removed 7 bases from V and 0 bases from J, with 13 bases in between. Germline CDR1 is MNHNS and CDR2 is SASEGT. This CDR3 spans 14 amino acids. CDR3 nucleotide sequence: TGTGCCAGCAACCAAGTAGCGGTCTCCTACGAGCAGTACTTC. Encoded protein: CASNQVAVSYEQYF.

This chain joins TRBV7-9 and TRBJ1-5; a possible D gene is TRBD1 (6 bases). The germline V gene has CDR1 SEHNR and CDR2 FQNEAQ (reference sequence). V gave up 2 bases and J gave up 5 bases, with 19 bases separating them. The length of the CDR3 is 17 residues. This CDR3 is CASSLSRSDREYQPQHF. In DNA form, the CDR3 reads TGTGCCAGCAGCTTAAGTAGATCGGACAGAGAGTATCAGCCCCAGCATTTT.

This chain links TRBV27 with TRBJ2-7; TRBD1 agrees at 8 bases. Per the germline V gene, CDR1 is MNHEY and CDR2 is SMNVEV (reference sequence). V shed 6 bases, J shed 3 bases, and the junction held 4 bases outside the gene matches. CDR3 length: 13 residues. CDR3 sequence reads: CASSAGTGYEQYF. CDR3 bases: TGTGCCAGCAGCGCCGGGACAGGCTACGAGCAGTACTTC.

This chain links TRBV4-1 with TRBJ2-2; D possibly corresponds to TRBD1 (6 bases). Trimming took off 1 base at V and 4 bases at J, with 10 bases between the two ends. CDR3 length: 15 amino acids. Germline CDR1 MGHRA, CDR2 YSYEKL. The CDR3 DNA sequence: TGCGCCAGCAGCCAAGGACAGGTTGGCACCGGGGAGCTGTTTTTT. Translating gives CASSQGQVGTGELFF.

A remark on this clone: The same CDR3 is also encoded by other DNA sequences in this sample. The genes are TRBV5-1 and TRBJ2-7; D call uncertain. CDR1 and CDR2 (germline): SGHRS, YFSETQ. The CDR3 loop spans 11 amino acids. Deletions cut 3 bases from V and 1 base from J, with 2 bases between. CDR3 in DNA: TGCGCCAGCAGCTCGTCCTACGAGCAGTACTTC. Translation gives CASSSSYEQYF.

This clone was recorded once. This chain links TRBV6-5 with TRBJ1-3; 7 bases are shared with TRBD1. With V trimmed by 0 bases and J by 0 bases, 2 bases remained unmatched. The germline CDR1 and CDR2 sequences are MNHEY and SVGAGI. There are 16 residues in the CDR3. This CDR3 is CASSYSTGTSGNTIYF. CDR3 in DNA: TGTGCCAGCAGTTACTCGACAGGGACCTCTGGAAACACCATATATTTT.